This paragraph covers one T cell receptor (beta chain) sequence. The patients all showed relapse after autologous stem cell transplantation, while their brentuximab vedotin exposure varied. Data came from immunoSEQ multiplex PCR; TCRdb stores just in-frame clones and leaves some out. The table has around 91,000 clones, around 90% seen once; the top ten hold 22%. This sample is drawn from a study of PD-1 blockade in classical Hodgkin lymphoma. This sequence was found in a human donor with classical Hodgkin lymphoma. The sequencing here drew on peripheral blood mononuclear cells (PBMCs), taken at baseline.

DNA of the CDR3: TGCGCCAGCAGCTCGTATAACGGTATCGCAACTAATGAAAAACTGTTTTTT. Protein: CASSSYNGIATNEKLFF. V gene TRBV5-1 combines with J gene TRBJ1-4; D ambiguous. The CDR3 runs 17 residues. V was cut by 3 bases and J by 0 bases, with 15 bases left in between. Germline V gene sequence: CDR1 SGHRS, CDR2 YFSETQ.